The rows below give T cell receptor beta chains drawn from one sample of a study of graft-versus-host responses after intestinal transplantation. Generated by immunoSEQ multiplex PCR, the TCRdb table keeps only in-frame clones and is missing some. The sample holds 84,000 or so clones, roughly 91% seen once. These receptors lack a known antigen. The material was unstimulated CD8+ T cells sorted from spleen or lymph node cells, obtained before transplant. The source of these receptors is a human donor who was the organ donor for an intestinal transplant. CDR3s include the opening cysteine and the closing phenylalanine or tryptophan. The D gene is left open where the match is weak.

d_call j_call v_call cdr3_aa
TRBD1 TRBJ1-2 TRBV27 CASSFTPPGTGDGYTF
NA TRBJ2-1 TRBV25-1 CATKWGAGDEQFF
TRBD1 TRBJ2-7 TRBV28 CASSRSGTGGHEQYF
TRBD2 TRBJ2-1 TRBV27 CASSFPPTSGASYNEQFF
NA TRBJ2-3 TRBV25-1 CASSNPYTDLTDTQYF
TRBD2 TRBJ2-5 TRBV4-1 CASSQVTGTSGGTQYF
TRBD1 TRBJ1-2 TRBV30 CAWSARQGANGYTF
NA TRBJ2-3 TRBV12-5 CASGSELASTDTQYF
NA TRBJ2-3 TRBV4-1 CASSQGGQYPDTQYF
NA TRBJ2-3 TRBV5-6 CASSLGVGLPITDTQYF
TRBD2 TRBJ2-3 TRBV6-5 CASSGGAETDTQYF
NA NA TRBV4-2 CASSQGKVYEQYF
NA TRBJ1-2 TRBV9 CASSLAQAYGYTF
NA TRBJ1-1 TRBV30 CAWSVLSGGRTEAFF
NA TRBJ2-7 TRBV5-1 CASRGWADSSYEQYF
NA TRBJ2-5 TRBV7-2 CASSYLNGLKETQYF
NA TRBJ1-4 TRBV4-1 CASSQEGRGGEKLFF
TRBD2 TRBJ2-7 TRBV6-5 CASSERGSSYEQYF
NA TRBJ2-1 TRBV6-7 CASSYSTGSGESNNEQFF
NA TRBJ2-2 TRBV29-1 CSVDKGSGGELFF
NA TRBJ1-3 TRBV27 CASSDGFSGNTIYF
NA TRBJ1-2 TRBV6-6 CASSYSLAHGYTF
NA TRBJ1-1 TRBV30 CAWSHPAVVREAFF
TRBD2 TRBJ2-5 TRBV28 CASSSGTSGGQGYQETQYF
NA TRBJ1-2 TRBV5-1 CASSLGESDYGYTF
TRBD2 TRBJ2-3 TRBV5-6 CASSLDPGGLGDTQYF
TRBD1 TRBJ2-3 TRBV19 CASSITGVSTDTQYF
TRBD1 TRBJ2-6 TRBV7-8 CASSGRDSNSGANVLTF
NA TRBJ2-7 TRBV13 CASSLGPLEQYF
NA TRBJ2-2 TRBV29-1 CSVEYNSGELFF
NA TRBJ1-5 TRBV4-2 CASSQITGIQPQHF
NA TRBJ1-4 TRBV7-9 CASSLELLSTNEKLFF
NA TRBJ1-2 TRBV7-8 CASSLDGGADYYGYTF
TRBD1 TRBJ2-7 TRBV6-5 CASSYSGTDSYEQYF
NA TRBJ2-1 TRBV5-1 CASSPGTLTGDEQFF
NA TRBJ2-2 TRBV11-2 CASSPWETGGELFF
NA TRBJ1-2 TRBV5-1 CASSLVGAGRGYTF